This T cell receptor (beta chain) was sequenced during a study of cytomegalovirus exposure and HLA in healthy donors. Germline CDR1 is SEHNR and CDR2 is FQNEAQ (reference sequence). This CDR3 has 15 amino acids. V was trimmed by 5 bases and J by 4 bases, leaving 18 bases between them. The primer mix had 60 Vbeta and 13 Jbeta primers. The data were produced by immunoSEQ multiplex PCR, yet TCRdb's version contains in-frame clones alone and is incomplete. There are about 90,000 clones in the sample; around 80% occur only once, and around 2.5% lies in the top ten. The sequenced sample was PBMCs. The TCR comes from a man aged 25-40 years in good health and CMV-seronegative. The chain couples TRBV7-9 to TRBJ2-7; D possibly corresponds to TRBD1 (6 bases). CDR3 protein: CASSPGKTGHYEQYF. For the CDR3, the DNA is TGTGCCAGCAGCCCCGGGAAGACAGGACATTACGAGCAGTACTTC.